These 23 T cell receptor beta chains share one sample of origin, sequenced in a study of regulatory T cells in long-lasting Graves disease. Time point: persistent/refractory GD, antithyroid drugs over 5 years with positive TRAb. RNA from PBMCs was the source of the TCR library. Library construction for TCR beta used iRepertoire HTBI primers and Arm-PCR of CDR3 regions. TCRdb re-derived calls from the multiplex PCR reads in MiXCR, one entry per CDR3 protein. The sample yields fewer than 450,000 distinct CDR3 sequences, around a quarter seen once. The specimen was peripheral blood mononuclear cells (PBMCs), collected when the disease was refractory, from a patient treated with antithyroid drugs. The receptors shown here come from a female donor with Graves disease.

This clonotype appeared a few times. The CDR3 nucleotides read TGTGCCAGCAGCCCAGATTGGCGGGAGAACACCGGGGAGCTGTTTTTT. As protein: CASSPDWRENTGELFF. The rearrangement links TRBV5-5 to TRBJ2-2; possibly TRBD2 for D (6 bases). The CDR3 loop spans 16 amino acids. From germline, CDR1 is SGHKS and CDR2 YYEKEE (reference sequence). V was shortened by 4 bases and J by 1 base, with 14 bases between the two germline ends.

There are many counts of this clonotype. The chain combines TRBV28 with TRBJ1-1, with D perhaps TRBD1 (5 bases). V was clipped by 2 bases and J by 0 bases, with 10 bases between them. Per the germline V gene, CDR1 is MDHEN and CDR2 is SYDVKM. The CDR3 is made up of 15 amino acids. CDR3 sequence (DNA): TGTGCCAGCAGTTTACCAGGGTGGATGAACACTGAAGCTTTCTTT. Its protein product is CASSLPGWMNTEAFF.

This clonotype was detected ten times or more. CDR3 nucleotides: TGTGCCGTGCCCGGCGGGAGCGGTTACGAGCAGTACTTC. Residues: CAVPGGSGYEQYF. The chain combines TRBV27 with TRBJ2-7; 7 nucleotides agree with TRBD2. The CDR3 has 13 amino acids. Trimming at V came to 11 bases and at J to 4 bases, leaving 11 bases not matched to a gene. Germline CDR1 and CDR2: MNHEY and SMNVEV (reference sequence).

This clonotype showed up just a few times. CDR3 loop: CASSITSADTGELFF. CDR3 DNA sequence: TGTGCCAGTAGTATAACGAGCGCGGACACCGGGGAGCTGTTTTTT. This chain connects TRBV19 to TRBJ2-2; D gene ambiguous. The V end was cut by 2 bases, the J end by 3 bases, with 10 bases between. This CDR3 is 15 amino acids long. Germline-derived CDR1 and CDR2 are LNHDA and SQIVND (reference sequence).

This clonotype was counted a few times. This chain joins TRBV11-2 and TRBJ2-7; TRBD1 might be the D (6 bases). This CDR3 contains 14 residues. V lost 5 bases and J 3 bases, leaving 14 bases between the germline ends. Germline loops: CDR1 SGHAT, CDR2 FQNNGV. The CDR3 here is CASSLNRDNYEQYF. The CDR3 DNA reads as TGTGCCAGCAGCCTCAACCGGGACAACTACGAGCAGTACTTC. Complete variable domain (other parts from reference TRBV11-2 and TRBJ2-7): EAGVAQSPRYKIIEKRQSVAFWCNPISGHATLYWYQQILGQGPKLLIQFQNNGVVDDSQLPKDRFSAERLKGVDSTLKIQPAKLEDSAVYLCASSLNRDNYEQYFGPGTRLTVT.

This clonotype was found a few times. The V gene is TRBV5-5, the J gene TRBJ2-7, with 14 bases fitting TRBD2. Germline CDR1 SGHKS, CDR2 YYEKEE (reference sequence). The ends lost 4 bases at V and 9 bases at J; junction bases unmatched: 6. CDR3 length: 14 residues. CDR3 protein: CASSTGTSGRVQYF. The CDR3 coding sequence is TGTGCCAGCAGCACCGGGACTAGCGGGAGAGTGCAGTACTTC.

This clonotype was observed at least ten times. J is TRBJ2-7 and V is TRBV30; TRBD1 is a possible D gene (5 bases). The germline V gene encodes CDR1 GTSNPN and CDR2 SVGIG (reference sequence). With 4 bases removed from V and 2 bases from J, the gap between germline ends came to 15 bases. The CDR3 totals 14 residues. The CDR3 protein is CAWMRQGNAYEQYF. CDR3 nucleotides: TGTGCCTGGATGAGGCAGGGAAACGCCTACGAGCAGTACTTC.

This clonotype was detected only a few times. The V call is TRBV12-3 or TRBV12-4, the J call TRBJ2-2, with 9 nucleotides matching TRBD1. The CDR3 loop spans 15 amino acids. V was clipped by 5 bases and J by 5 bases; unmatched bases: 6. The CDR3 region has the DNA TGTGCCAGCAGTCGGGGGACAGGGCCTACCGGGGAGCTGTTTTTT. The encoded protein is CASSRGTGPTGELFF.

V usage is TRBV9 and J usage is TRBJ2-1, with 9 bases that match TRBD2. The CDR3 consists of 15 residues. Germline V gene data show CDR1 as SGDLS and CDR2 as YYNGEE. Trimming cost V 3 bases and J 5 bases; bases outside gene matches: 6. The CDR3 coding sequence is TGTGCCAGCAGCGATCGAGCGGGAGGAAACAATGAGCAGTTCTTC. It yields the protein CASSDRAGGNNEQFF.

This clonotype was found many times. The V and J genes are TRBV2 and TRBJ1-2; 9 nucleotides line up with TRBD1. V dropped 1 base and J dropped 8; count of bases not matched to a gene: 8. The CDR3 loop spans 15 amino acids. Germline CDR1 SNHLY, CDR2 FYNNEI. As DNA, the CDR3 is TGTGCCAGCAGTGAAGGTCTACAGGGGGCGATCGGCTACACCTTC. Translation gives CASSEGLQGAIGYTF.

V gene TRBV5-5 combines with J gene TRBJ2-5, with 10 bases aligning to TRBD2. The V and J ends lost 3 bases and 5 bases, in that order; junction bases with no gene match: 13. Germline CDR1 is SGHKS and CDR2 is YYEKEE (reference sequence). The CDR3 is made up of 17 amino acids. CDR3 DNA: TGTGCCAGCAGCTGGGAAGGAGCGGGAGGGCCTTGGGAGACCCAGTACTTC. Translated, it gives CASSWEGAGGPWETQYF. Combining the CDR3 with reference TRBV5-5 and TRBJ2-5 gives the whole variable domain DAGVTQSPTHLIKTRGQQVTLRCSPISGHKSVSWYQQVLGQGPQFIFQYYEKEERGRGNFPDRFSARQFPNYSSELNVNALLLGDSALYLCASSWEGAGGPWETQYFGPGTRLLVL.

This clonotype showed up just a few times. A far larger clone is just one base off, so this is likely a read error. The chain carries TRBV25-1 and TRBJ1-1; no definite D call. Per the germline V gene, CDR1 is MGHDK and CDR2 is SYGVNS. The CDR3 covers 13 residues. V lost 4 bases and J 0 bases, leaving 6 bases between the germline ends. CDR3 bases: TGTGCCAGCAGTGGTTTCATGAACACTGAAGCTTTCTTT. This translates into CASSGFMNTEAFF. Looking up the rest from reference TRBV25-1 and TRBJ1-1 gives the full variable domain: EADIYQTPRYLVIGTGKKITLECSQTMGHDKMYWYQQDPGMELHLIHYSYGVNSTEKGDLSSESTVSRIRTEHFPLTLESARPSHTSQYLCASSGFMNTEAFFGQGTRLTVV.

In this sample, this clonotype turned up many times. The CDR3 sequence: CASSLVTGRNEQYF. The CDR3 DNA reads as TGTGCCAGCAGCTTAGTTACAGGCCGGAACGAGCAGTACTTC. This chain connects TRBV11-1 to TRBJ2-7; D perhaps matches TRBD1 (5 bases). This CDR3 comprises 14 residues. Trimming cost V 1 base and J 5 bases, with 12 bases left between them. Germline V gives CDR1 SGHAT, CDR2 FQDESV (reference sequence).

There are a few counts of this clonotype. The chain links TRBV11-2 to TRBJ1-5, with D unresolved. The V end lost 5 bases, the J end lost 0 bases, and 11 bases lay between the germline ends. The V gene's germline CDR1 is SGHAT and CDR2 FQNNGV. The CDR3 spans 15 residues. Here the CDR3 DNA reads TGTGCCAGCAGCCCCTGGAGAGATAGCAATCAGCCCCAGCATTTT. It translates to CASSPWRDSNQPQHF.

As to this clonotype: A much larger clone differs by one base, so this may be a read error. V is TRBV6-1 and J is TRBJ1-1; tentative D call: TRBD1 (5 bases). Germline CDR1 reads MNHNS; CDR2 reads SASEGT. The CDR3 totals 13 residues. The CDR3 DNA is TGTACCAGCAGTCGACAGTATTACACTGAAGCTTTCTTT. It specifies CTSSRQYYTEAFF.

This clonotype appeared a few times. The chain uses TRBV29-1 and TRBJ1-1; D call uncertain. Trimming cost V 8 bases and J 1 base, with 11 bases left between them. CDR3 length: 12 amino acids. CDR1 is SQVTM and CDR2 is ANQGSEA in the germline V gene. DNA for the CDR3: TGCAGCACAGTACGGGGGAACACTGAAGCTTTCTTT. Encoded protein: CSTVRGNTEAFF.

Ten or more counts support this clonotype. The chain links TRBV6-1 to TRBJ1-2; no reliable D call. Trimming removed 6 bases at V and 0 bases at J, with 14 bases between. Germline assignment: CDR1 MNHNS and CDR2 SASEGT. The CDR3 has 15 amino acids. In DNA form, the CDR3 reads TGTGCCAGCAGACCTAATGGAGACGCTAACTATGGCTACACCTTC. Encoded protein: CASRPNGDANYGYTF.

In DNA form, the CDR3 reads TGCAGTGCTAGCCCCCCCGGGTTGGGGGGGATGCGGGAAAAACTGTTTTTT. Protein: CSASPPGLGGMREKLFF. The chain links TRBV20-1 to TRBJ1-4, with D tentatively TRBD1 (5 bases). The CDR3 spans 17 residues. Germline CDR1 reads DFQATT; CDR2 reads SNEGSKA (reference sequence). V was shortened by 3 bases and J by 8 bases, with 25 bases between the two germline ends.

This clonotype appeared many times. J is TRBJ1-4 and V is TRBV6-1; 10 bases fit TRBD1. The germline V gene encodes CDR1 MNHNS and CDR2 SASEGT. CDR3 size: 15 residues. V shed 3 bases, J shed 6 bases, and the junction held 4 bases outside the gene matches. The DNA for the CDR3 is TGTGCCAGCAGTGACCCCGGGACAGGGGATGAAAAACTGTTTTTT. Amino acids: CASSDPGTGDEKLFF.

This clonotype was seen only a few times. The rearrangement joins TRBV9 to TRBJ1-2; TRBD1 matches 8 bases. V gave up 4 bases and J gave up 7 bases; unmatched junction bases: 12. The CDR3 consists of 15 residues. Germline V gene sequence: CDR1 SGDLS, CDR2 YYNGEE. In nucleotides, the CDR3 is TGTGCCAGCAGCCCACAGGGGGGGGTTCTTGGTGGCTACACCTTC. Its protein is CASSPQGGVLGGYTF.

The chain combines TRBV15 with TRBJ1-4, with unresolved D. The CDR3 has 15 amino acids. V gave up 6 bases and J gave up 5 bases, with 16 bases separating them. The V gene's germline CDR1 is LNHNV and CDR2 YYDKDF (reference sequence). The CDR3 region is CATSRTQVINEKLFF. The CDR3 nucleotides read TGTGCCACCAGTAGAACTCAGGTGATCAATGAAAAACTGTTTTTT.

The chain recombines TRBV5-6 with TRBJ2-7; a weak D match, TRBD2 (7 bases). The V gene lost 8 bases and the J gene lost 2 bases, with 14 bases spanning the gap. CDR1 and CDR2 (germline): SGHDT, YYEEEE. The CDR3 covers 13 residues. The DNA for the CDR3 is TGTGCCAGTCTGCGGGGGCGGACCTACGAGCAGTACTTC. Translation: CASLRGRTYEQYF.

This clonotype was counted at least ten times. The gene calls are TRBV20-1 and TRBJ2-7; no firm D call. CDR3 length equals 13 residues. In germline, CDR1 is DFQATT, CDR2 SNEGSKA (reference sequence). V lost 3 bases and J lost 3, with 12 bases in between. CDR3 DNA sequence: TGCAGTGCTAGCGGAAAGAGTGTCTACGAGCAGTACTTC. Protein: CSASGKSVYEQYF.